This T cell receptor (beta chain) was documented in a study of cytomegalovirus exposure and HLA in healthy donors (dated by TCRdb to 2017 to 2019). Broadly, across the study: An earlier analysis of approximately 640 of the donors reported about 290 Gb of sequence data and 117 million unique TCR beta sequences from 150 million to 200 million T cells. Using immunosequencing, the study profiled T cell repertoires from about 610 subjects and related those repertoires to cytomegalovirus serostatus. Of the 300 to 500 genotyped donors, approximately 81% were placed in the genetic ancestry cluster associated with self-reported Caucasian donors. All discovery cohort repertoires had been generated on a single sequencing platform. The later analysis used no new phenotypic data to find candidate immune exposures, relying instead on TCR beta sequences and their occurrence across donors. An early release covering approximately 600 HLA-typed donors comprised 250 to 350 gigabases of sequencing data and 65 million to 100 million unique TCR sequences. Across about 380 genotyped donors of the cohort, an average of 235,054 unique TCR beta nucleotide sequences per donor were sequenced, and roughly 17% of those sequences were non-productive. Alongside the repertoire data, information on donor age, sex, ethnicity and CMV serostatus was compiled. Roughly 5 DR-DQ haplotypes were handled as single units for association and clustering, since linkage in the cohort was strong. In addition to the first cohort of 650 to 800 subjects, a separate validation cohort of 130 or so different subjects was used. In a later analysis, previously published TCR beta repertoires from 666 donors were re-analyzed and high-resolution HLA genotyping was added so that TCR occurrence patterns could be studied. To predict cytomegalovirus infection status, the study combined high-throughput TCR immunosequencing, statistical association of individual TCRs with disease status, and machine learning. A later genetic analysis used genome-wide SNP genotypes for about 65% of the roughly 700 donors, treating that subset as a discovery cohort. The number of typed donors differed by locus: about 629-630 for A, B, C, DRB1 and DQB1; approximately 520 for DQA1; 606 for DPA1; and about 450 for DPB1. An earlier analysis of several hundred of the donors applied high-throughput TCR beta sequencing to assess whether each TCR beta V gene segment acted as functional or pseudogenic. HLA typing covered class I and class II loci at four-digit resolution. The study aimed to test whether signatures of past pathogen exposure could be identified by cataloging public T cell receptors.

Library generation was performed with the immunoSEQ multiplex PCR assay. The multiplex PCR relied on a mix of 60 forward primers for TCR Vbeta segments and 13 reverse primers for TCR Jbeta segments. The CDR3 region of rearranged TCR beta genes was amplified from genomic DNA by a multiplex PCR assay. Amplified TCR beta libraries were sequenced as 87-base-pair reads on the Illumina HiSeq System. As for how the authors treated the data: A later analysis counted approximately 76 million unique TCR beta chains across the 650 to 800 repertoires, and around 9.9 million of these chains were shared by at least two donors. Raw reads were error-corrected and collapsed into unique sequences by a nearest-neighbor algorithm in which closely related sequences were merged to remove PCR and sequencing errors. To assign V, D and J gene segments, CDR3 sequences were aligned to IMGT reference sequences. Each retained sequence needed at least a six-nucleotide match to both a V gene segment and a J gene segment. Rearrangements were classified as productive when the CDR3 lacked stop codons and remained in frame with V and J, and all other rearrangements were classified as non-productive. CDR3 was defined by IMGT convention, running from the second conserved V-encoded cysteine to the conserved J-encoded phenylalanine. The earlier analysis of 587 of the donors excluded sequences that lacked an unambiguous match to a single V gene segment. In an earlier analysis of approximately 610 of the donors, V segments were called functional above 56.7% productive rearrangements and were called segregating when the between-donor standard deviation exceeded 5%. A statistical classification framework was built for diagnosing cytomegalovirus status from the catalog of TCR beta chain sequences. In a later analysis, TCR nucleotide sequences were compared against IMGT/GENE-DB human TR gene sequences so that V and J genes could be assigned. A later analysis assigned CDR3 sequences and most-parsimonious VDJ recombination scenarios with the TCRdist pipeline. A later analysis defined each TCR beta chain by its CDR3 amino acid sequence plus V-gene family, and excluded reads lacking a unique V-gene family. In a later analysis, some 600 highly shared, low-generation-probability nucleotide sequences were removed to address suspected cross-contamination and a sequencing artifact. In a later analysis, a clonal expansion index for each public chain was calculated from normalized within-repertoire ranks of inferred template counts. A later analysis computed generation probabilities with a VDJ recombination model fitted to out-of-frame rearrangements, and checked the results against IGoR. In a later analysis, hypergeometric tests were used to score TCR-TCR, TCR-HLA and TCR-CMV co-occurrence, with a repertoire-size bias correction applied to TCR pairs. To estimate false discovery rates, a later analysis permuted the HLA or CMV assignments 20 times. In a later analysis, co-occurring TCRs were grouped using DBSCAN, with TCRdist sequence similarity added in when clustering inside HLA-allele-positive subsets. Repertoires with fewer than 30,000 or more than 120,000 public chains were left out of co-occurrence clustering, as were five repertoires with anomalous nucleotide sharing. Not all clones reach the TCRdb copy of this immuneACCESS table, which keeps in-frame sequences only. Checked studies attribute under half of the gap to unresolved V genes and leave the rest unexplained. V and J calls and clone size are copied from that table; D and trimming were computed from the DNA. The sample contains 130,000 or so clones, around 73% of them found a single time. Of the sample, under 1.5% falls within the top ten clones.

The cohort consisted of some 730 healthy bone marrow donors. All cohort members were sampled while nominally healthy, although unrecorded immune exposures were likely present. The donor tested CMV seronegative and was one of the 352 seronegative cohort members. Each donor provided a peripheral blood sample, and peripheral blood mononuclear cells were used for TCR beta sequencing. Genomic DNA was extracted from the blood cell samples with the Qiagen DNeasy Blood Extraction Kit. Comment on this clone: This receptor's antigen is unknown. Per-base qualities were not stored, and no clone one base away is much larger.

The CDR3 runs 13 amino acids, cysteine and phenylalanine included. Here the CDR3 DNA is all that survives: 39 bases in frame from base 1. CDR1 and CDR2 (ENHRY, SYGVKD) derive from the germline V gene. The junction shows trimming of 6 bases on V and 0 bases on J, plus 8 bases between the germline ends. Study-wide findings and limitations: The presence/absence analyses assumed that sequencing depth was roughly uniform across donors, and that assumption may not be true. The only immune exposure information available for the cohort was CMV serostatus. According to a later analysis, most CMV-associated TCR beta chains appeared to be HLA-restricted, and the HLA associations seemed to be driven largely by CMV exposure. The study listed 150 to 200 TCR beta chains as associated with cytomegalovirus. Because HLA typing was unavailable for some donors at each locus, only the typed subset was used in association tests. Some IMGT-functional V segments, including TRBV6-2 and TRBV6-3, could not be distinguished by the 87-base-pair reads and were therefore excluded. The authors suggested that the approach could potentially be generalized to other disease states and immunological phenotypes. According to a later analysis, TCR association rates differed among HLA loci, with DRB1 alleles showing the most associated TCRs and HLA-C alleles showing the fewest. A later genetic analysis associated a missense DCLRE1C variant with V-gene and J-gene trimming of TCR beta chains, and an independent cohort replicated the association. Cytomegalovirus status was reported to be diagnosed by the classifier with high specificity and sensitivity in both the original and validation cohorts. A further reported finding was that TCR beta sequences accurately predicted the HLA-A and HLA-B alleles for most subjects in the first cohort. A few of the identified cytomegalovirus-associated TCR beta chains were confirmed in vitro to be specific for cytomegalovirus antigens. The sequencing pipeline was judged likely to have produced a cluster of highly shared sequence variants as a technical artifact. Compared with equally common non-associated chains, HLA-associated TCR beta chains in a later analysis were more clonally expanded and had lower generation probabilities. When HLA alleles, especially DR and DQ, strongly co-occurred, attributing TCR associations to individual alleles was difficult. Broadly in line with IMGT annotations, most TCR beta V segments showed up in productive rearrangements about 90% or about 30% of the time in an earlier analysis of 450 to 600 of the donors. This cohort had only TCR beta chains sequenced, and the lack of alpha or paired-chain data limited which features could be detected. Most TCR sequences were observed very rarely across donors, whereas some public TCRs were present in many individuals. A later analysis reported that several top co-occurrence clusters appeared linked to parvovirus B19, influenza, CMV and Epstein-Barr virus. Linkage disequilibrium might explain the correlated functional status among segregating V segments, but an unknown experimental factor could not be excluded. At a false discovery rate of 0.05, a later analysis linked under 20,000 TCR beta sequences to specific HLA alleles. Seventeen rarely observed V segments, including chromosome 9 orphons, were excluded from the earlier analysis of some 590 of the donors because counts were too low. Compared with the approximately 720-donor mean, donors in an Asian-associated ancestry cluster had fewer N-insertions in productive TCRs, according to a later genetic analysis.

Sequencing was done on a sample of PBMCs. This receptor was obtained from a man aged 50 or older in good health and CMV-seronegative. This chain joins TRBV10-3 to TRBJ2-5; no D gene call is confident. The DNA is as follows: TGTGCCATCAGCCTCAGTGACCAAGAGACCCAGTACTTC. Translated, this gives CAISLSDQETQYF.